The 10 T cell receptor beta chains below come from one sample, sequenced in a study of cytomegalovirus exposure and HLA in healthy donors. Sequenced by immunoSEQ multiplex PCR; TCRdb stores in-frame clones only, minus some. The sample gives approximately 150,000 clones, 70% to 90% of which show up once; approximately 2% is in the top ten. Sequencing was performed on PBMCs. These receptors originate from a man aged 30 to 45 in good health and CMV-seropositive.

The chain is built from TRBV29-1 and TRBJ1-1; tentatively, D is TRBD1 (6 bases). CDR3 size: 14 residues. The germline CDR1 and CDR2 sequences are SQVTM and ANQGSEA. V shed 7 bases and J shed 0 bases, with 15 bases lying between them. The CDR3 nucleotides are TGCAGCGCCGCCTACGGACAGATGAACACTGAAGCTTTCTTT. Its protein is CSAAYGQMNTEAFF.

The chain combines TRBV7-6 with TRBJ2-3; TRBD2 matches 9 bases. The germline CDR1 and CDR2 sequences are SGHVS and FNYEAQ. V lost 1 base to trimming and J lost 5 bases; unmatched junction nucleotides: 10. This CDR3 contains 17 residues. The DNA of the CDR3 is TGTGCCAGCAGCTTAGGGAAGCGGGGGGCCCAGGGAGATACGCAGTATTTT. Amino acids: CASSLGKRGAQGDTQYF.

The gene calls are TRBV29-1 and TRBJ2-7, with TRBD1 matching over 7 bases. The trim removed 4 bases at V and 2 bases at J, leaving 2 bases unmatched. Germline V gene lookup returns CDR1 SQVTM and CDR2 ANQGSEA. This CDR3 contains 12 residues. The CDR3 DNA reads TGCAGCGTTGCAGGGGGACCCTACGAGCAGTACTTC. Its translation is CSVAGGPYEQYF.

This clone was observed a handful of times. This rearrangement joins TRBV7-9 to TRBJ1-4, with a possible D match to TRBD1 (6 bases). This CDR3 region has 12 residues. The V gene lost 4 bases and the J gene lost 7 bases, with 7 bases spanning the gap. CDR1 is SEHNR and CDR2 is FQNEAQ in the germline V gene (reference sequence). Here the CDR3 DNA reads TGTGCCAGCAGCTCACAGGGTGAAAAACTGTTTTTT. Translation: CASSSQGEKLFF.

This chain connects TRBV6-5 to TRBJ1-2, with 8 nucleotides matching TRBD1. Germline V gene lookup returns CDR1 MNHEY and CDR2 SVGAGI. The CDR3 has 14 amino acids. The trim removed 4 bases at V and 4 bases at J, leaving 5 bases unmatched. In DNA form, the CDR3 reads TGTGCCAGCAGTTCCTCGGGACAGGTCTATGGCTACACCTTC. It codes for CASSSSGQVYGYTF.

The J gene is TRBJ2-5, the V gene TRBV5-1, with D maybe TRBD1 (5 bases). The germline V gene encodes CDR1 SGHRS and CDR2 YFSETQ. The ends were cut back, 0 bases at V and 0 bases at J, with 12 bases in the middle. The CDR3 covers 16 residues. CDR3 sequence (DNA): TGCGCCAGCAGCTTGGCCGGGTACAGGAACCAAGAGACCCAGTACTTC. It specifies CASSLAGYRNQETQYF. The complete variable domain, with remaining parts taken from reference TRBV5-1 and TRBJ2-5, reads KAGVTQTPRYLIKTRGQQVTLSCSPISGHRSVSWYQQTPGQGLQFLFEYFSETQRNKGNFPGRFSGRQFSNSRSEMNVSTLELGDSALYLCASSLAGYRNQETQYFGPGTRLLVL.

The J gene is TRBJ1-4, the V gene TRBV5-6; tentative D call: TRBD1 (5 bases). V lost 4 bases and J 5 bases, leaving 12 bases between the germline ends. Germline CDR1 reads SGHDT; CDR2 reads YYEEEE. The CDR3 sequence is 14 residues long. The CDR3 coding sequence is TGTGCCAGCAGCCCCAGGAGGGGAAATGAAAAACTGTTTTTT. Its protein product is CASSPRRGNEKLFF. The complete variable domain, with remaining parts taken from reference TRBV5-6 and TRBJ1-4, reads DAGVTQSPTHLIKTRGQQVTLRCSPKSGHDTVSWYQQALGQGPQFIFQYYEEEERQRGNFPDRFSGHQFPNYSSELNVNALLLGDSALYLCASSPRRGNEKLFFGSGTQLSVL.

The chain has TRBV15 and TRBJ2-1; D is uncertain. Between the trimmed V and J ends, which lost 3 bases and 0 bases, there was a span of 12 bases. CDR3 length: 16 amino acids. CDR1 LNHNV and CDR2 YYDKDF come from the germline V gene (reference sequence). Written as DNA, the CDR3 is TGTGCCACCAGCAGTACGAATATCAGCTCCTACAATGAGCAGTTCTTC. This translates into CATSSTNISSYNEQFF.

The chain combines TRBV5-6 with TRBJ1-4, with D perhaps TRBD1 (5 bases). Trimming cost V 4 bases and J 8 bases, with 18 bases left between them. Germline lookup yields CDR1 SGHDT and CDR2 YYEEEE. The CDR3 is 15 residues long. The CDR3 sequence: CASSIYRREREKLFF. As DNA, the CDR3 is TGTGCCAGCAGCATATACAGGAGGGAGCGAGAAAAACTGTTTTTT.

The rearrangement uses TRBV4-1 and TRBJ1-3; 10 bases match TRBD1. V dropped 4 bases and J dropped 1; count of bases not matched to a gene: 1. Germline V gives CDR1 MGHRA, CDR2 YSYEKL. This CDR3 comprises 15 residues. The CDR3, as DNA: TGCGCCAGCAGCCGGACAGGGGGATCTGGAAACACCATATATTTT. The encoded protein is CASSRTGGSGNTIYF.